What follows are 2 T cell receptor beta chains derived from one specimen sequenced in a study of blood T cell repertoires in COVID-19. TCRdb keeps only in-frame clones here, not all; method: immunoSEQ multiplex PCR. The profile covers over 150,000 clones, with around 89% appearing a single time and more than 2% taken by the ten largest. Sequenced input: peripheral blood. Every receptor here comes from a man over 45 who had recovered from COVID-19.

This clone appeared once. This chain uses TRBV7-9 with TRBJ2-1, with a weak D call TRBD2 (6 bases). Per the germline V gene, CDR1 is SEHNR and CDR2 is FQNEAQ (reference sequence). This CDR3 has 17 residues. Trimming removed 0 bases at V and 1 base at J, with 13 bases between. CDR3 sequence (DNA): TGTGCCAGCAGCTTAGCTCCTCTGGGGGGTTCCTACAATGAGCAGTTCTTC. Its translation is CASSLAPLGGSYNEQFF.

This sequence joins TRBV7-9 and TRBJ2-7; possibly TRBD2 for D (5 bases). Trimming cost V 0 bases and J 0 bases, with 21 bases left between them. Germline-derived CDR1 and CDR2 are SEHNR and FQNEAQ (reference sequence). This CDR3 contains 19 residues. The DNA for the CDR3 is TGTGCCAGCAGCTTAGCGACGGGCAGCCCGGGGTGGAGCTCCTACGAGCAGTACTTC. Protein: CASSLATGSPGWSSYEQYF.